Following are 32 T cell receptor beta chains from one sample sequenced in a study of T cells expressing NK-cell markers. Reanalyzing the 5' RACE reads, TCRdb keeps one entry per CDR3 protein, without DNA. The sample includes 350,000 to 450,000 distinct CDR3 sequences. The sequenced sample was blood T cells: a sorted CD56 or NKG2C T cell subset, CD4+ or CD8+ T cells, or bulk PBMC T cells (not recorded which). The receptors here all came from a man aged 18-70 years in good health.

CDR3: CASSRNTGWNQPQHF. The chain joins TRBV28 to TRBJ1-5; the D gene TCRdb calls, TRBD1, cannot be checked with no DNA. This CDR3 contains 15 residues. From germline, CDR1 is MDHEN and CDR2 SYDVKM.

This chain links TRBV6-1 with TRBJ2-2; TCRdb selects TRBD1, and the lack of DNA leaves this call unchecked. This CDR3 has 15 residues. CDR1 and CDR2 (germline): MNHNS, SASEGT. CDR3 protein: CASSQTGAATGELFF.

The chain recombines TRBV5-1 with TRBJ2-3. CDR3 length: 14 amino acids. Looked up from germline, CDR1 is SGHRS and CDR2 is YFSETQ. CDR3 region: CASGYPTSTDTQYF. The variable domain in full, with the rest retrieved from reference TRBV5-1 and TRBJ2-3, is KAGVTQTPRYLIKTRGQQVTLSCSPISGHRSVSWYQQTPGQGLQFLFEYFSETQRNKGNFPGRFSGRQFSNSRSEMNVSTLELGDSALYLCASGYPTSTDTQYFGPGTRLTVL.

This chain joins TRBV24-1 and TRBJ2-3; TCRdb's D call, TRBD1, is unchecked because there is no DNA. Germline V gene lookup returns CDR1 KGHDR and CDR2 SFDVKD. This CDR3 comprises 13 residues. The CDR3 region is CATSQGGADTQYF.

The chain has TRBV5-5 and TRBJ2-5; checking the TCRdb D call of TRBD1 is not possible without DNA. Per the germline V gene, CDR1 is SGHKS and CDR2 is YYEKEE (reference sequence). The CDR3 extends over 14 amino acids. The CDR3 sequence is CASIRQGTHWAQYF.

This chain joins TRBV20-1 and TRBJ1-6. This CDR3 region has 15 residues. From germline, CDR1 is DFQATT and CDR2 SNEGSKA (reference sequence). This CDR3 reads CSASRARVHNSPLHF.

This chain connects TRBV5-5 to TRBJ2-2; TCRdb lists TRBD2, though no DNA is available to test this call. Germline values: CDR1 SGHKS, CDR2 YYEKEE (reference sequence). CDR3 length: 16 residues. CDR3 loop: CASSLGLAGALRELFF.

The chain recombines TRBV7-2 with TRBJ1-6. This CDR3 has 14 residues. Germline V gene lookup returns CDR1 SGHTA and CDR2 FQGNSA. The CDR3 sequence is CASSFQNPNSPLHF. Together with reference TRBV7-2 and TRBJ1-6, the CDR3 gives the full variable domain: GAGVSQSPSNKVTEKGKDVELRCDPISGHTALYWYRQSLGQGLEFLIYFQGNSAPDKSGLPSDRFSAERTGGSVSTLTIQRTQQEDSAVYLCASSFQNPNSPLHFGNGTRLTVT.

The V call is TRBV29-1, the J call TRBJ2-7. The CDR3 length is 13 residues. In germline, CDR1 is SQVTM, CDR2 ANQGSEA. The CDR3 region is CSVEVSPRRGPYF.

The gene calls are TRBV20-1 and TRBJ2-7. From germline, CDR1 is DFQATT and CDR2 SNEGSKA (reference sequence). This CDR3 is 11 amino acids long. CDR3 loop: CSALVSREQYF.

The rearrangement links TRBV20-1 to TRBJ2-7; the D call from TCRdb, TRBD1, cannot be confirmed without DNA. The germline V gene encodes CDR1 DFQATT and CDR2 SNEGSKA (reference sequence). The CDR3 runs to 15 residues. CDR3 region: CSANPRADNPYEQYF.

The chain has TRBV15 and TRBJ2-3; absent DNA, TCRdb's TRBD2 call cannot be checked. The CDR3 runs 16 residues. Germline lookup yields CDR1 LNHNV and CDR2 YYDKDF (reference sequence). CDR3 in amino acids: CATSRRTSGGADTQYF. Full variable domain (missing parts from reference TRBV15 and TRBJ2-3): DAMVIQNPRYQVTQFGKPVTLSCSQTLNHNVMYWYQQKSSQAPKLLFHYYDKDFNNEADTPDNFQSRRPNTSFCFLDIRSPGLGDTAMYLCATSRRTSGGADTQYFGPGTRLTVL.

V gene TRBV5-5 combines with J gene TRBJ2-5; TCRdb names TRBD1, which stays unverified in the absence of DNA. This CDR3 contains 17 residues. Germline CDR1 and CDR2: SGHKS and YYEKEE (reference sequence). CDR3 sequence reads: CASTPMGARGVGETQYF.

J is TRBJ2-1 and V is TRBV11-2; as DNA is missing, the TRBD2 call by TCRdb cannot be tested. The CDR3 is made up of 16 amino acids. Germline V gene data show CDR1 as SGHAT and CDR2 as FQNNGV. Here the CDR3 reads CASRQPLAASYNEQFF.

J is TRBJ2-1 and V is TRBV7-8; TCRdb selects TRBD1, and the lack of DNA leaves this call unchecked. The germline V gene encodes CDR1 SGHVS and CDR2 FQNEAQ. The CDR3 sequence is 15 residues long. This CDR3 reads CASSATGGLNNEQFF. The full variable domain, rest sourced from reference TRBV7-8 and TRBJ2-1, is GAGVSQSPRYKVAKRGQDVALRCDPISGHVSLFWYQQALGQGPEFLTYFQNEAQLDKSGLPSDRFFAERPEGSVSTLKIQRTQQEDSAVYLCASSATGGLNNEQFFGPGTRLTVL.

The chain employs TRBV5-1 and TRBJ2-1; TCRdb designates TRBD2, a call that cannot be tested without DNA. The CDR3 has 17 residues. Germline CDR1 and CDR2: SGHRS and YFSETQ. CDR3 loop: CASGTPSGGISYNEQFF.

CDR3 amino acids: CASSRQGGGVGNEKLFF. The V and J genes are TRBV4-2 and TRBJ1-4. This CDR3 has 17 residues. Germline V gene data show CDR1 as LGHNA and CDR2 as YNFKEQ.

The rearrangement uses TRBV2 and TRBJ2-4; TCRdb selects TRBD1, and the lack of DNA leaves this call unchecked. This CDR3 spans 14 amino acids. The germline gives CDR1 SNHLY, CDR2 FYNNEI. The CDR3 loop is CASSEGQGGDIQYF. Using reference TRBV2 and TRBJ2-4 for the parts outside the CDR3, the full variable domain is EPEVTQTPSHQVTQMGQEVILRCVPISNHLYFYWYRQILGQKVEFLVSFYNNEISEKSEIFDDQFSVERPDGSNFTLKIRSTKLEDSAMYFCASSEGQGGDIQYFGAGTRLSVL.

CDR3 region: CSVDIGQSDEQFF. The rearrangement links TRBV29-1 to TRBJ2-1; TCRdb designates TRBD1, a call that cannot be tested without DNA. The CDR3 sequence is 13 residues long. Germline V gene sequence: CDR1 SQVTM, CDR2 ANQGSEA.

The rearrangement joins TRBV2 to TRBJ2-1; the TRBD2 assignment by TCRdb is unverifiable without DNA. The CDR3 consists of 15 residues. Germline V gene lookup returns CDR1 SNHLY and CDR2 FYNNEI. CDR3: CASRGEGLIYNEQFF.

This chain uses TRBV5-4 with TRBJ2-1; TCRdb proposes TRBD1, but this gene call is untestable without DNA. The CDR3 extends over 15 amino acids. Looked up from germline, CDR1 is SGHNT and CDR2 is YYREEE (reference sequence). The CDR3 loop is CASSVAGGAYNEQFF.

This sequence joins TRBV5-1 and TRBJ1-6; TCRdb lists TRBD1, though no DNA is available to test this call. In germline, CDR1 is SGHRS, CDR2 YFSETQ. This CDR3 spans 15 amino acids. The CDR3 loop reads CASSFKDSYNSPLHF.

The chain recombines TRBV12-3 or TRBV12-4 with TRBJ2-3. The CDR3 runs to 15 residues. Here the CDR3 reads CASSFSGISTDTQYF.

This rearrangement joins TRBV20-1 to TRBJ2-3; TCRdb proposes TRBD1, but this gene call is untestable without DNA. Per the germline V gene, CDR1 is DFQATT and CDR2 is SNEGSKA (reference sequence). This CDR3 contains 14 residues. CDR3 amino acids: CSAGRDRSTDTQYF.

The rearrangement uses TRBV11-3 and TRBJ2-1; TCRdb's assignment of TRBD1 cannot be checked, as there is no DNA. The CDR3 runs 12 residues. The germline gives CDR1 SGHNT, CDR2 YENEEA. CDR3: CASSPSTGKQFF.

The chain couples TRBV7-2 to TRBJ2-3; the D call of TRBD1 rests on TCRdb alone, since no DNA is present to check it. CDR3 length equals 15 residues. CDR1 SGHTA and CDR2 FQGNSA come from the germline V gene. CDR3 amino acids: CASGSWGGSTDTQYF.

V usage is TRBV10-3 and J usage is TRBJ2-3; checking the TCRdb D call of TRBD1 is not possible without DNA. Germline values: CDR1 ENHRY, CDR2 SYGVKD. The CDR3 covers 19 residues. The CDR3 is CAISGKQELPGGSTDTQYF.

The rearrangement uses TRBV15 and TRBJ2-7. The CDR3 has 15 amino acids. Germline loops: CDR1 LNHNV, CDR2 YYDKDF (reference sequence). The CDR3 loop reads CATSRTYFEVQEQYF. The full variable domain, its missing parts supplied by reference TRBV15 and TRBJ2-7, is DAMVIQNPRYQVTQFGKPVTLSCSQTLNHNVMYWYQQKSSQAPKLLFHYYDKDFNNEADTPDNFQSRRPNTSFCFLDIRSPGLGDTAMYLCATSRTYFEVQEQYFGPGTRLTVT.

This sequence joins TRBV7-2 and TRBJ2-7; TCRdb designates TRBD1, a call that cannot be tested without DNA. The CDR3 runs to 15 residues. Germline-derived CDR1 and CDR2 are SGHTA and FQGNSA. The CDR3 sequence: CASSPGLGVIYEQYF.

The CDR3 sequence is CASSTPREFTDTQYF. The chain couples TRBV7-2 to TRBJ2-3; TCRdb calls TRBD1, which cannot be checked without DNA. This CDR3 has 15 amino acids. The germline gives CDR1 SGHTA, CDR2 FQGNSA.

The chain has TRBV20-1 and TRBJ2-1; TCRdb's assignment of TRBD2 cannot be checked, as there is no DNA. CDR1 is DFQATT and CDR2 is SNEGSKA in the germline V gene (reference sequence). The length of the CDR3 is 15 residues. The CDR3: CSARGASGGVYEQFF.

The chain carries TRBV27 and TRBJ1-6. Per the germline V gene, CDR1 is MNHEY and CDR2 is SMNVEV (reference sequence). CDR3 length: 12 residues. CDR3 sequence reads: CAASERFSPLHF.